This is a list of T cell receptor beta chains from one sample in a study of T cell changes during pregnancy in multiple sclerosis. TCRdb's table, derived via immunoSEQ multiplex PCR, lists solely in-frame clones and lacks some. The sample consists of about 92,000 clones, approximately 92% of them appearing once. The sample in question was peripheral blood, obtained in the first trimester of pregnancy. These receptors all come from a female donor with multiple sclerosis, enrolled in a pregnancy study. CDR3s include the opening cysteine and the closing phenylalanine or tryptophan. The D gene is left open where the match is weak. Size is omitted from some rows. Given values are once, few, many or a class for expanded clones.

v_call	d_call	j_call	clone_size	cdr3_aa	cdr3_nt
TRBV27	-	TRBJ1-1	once	CASSPPGGGFWNTEAFF	TGTGCCAGCAGTCCCCCCGGGGGAGGGTTCTGGAACACTGAAGCTTTCTTT
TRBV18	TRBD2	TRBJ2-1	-	CASSPLPGLAAYNEQFF	TGTGCCAGCTCACCACTTCCGGGACTAGCGGCTTACAATGAGCAGTTCTTC
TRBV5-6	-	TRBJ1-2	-	CASSTKRAPNYGYTF	TGTGCCAGCAGCACCAAGAGGGCGCCGAACTATGGCTACACCTTC
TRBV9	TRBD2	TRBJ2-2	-	CASSARTSGRSTGELFF	TGTGCCAGCAGTGCACGGACTAGCGGGAGGAGCACCGGGGAGCTGTTTTTT
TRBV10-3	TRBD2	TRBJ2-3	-	CAITSGFQSTDTQYF	TGTGCCATCACTAGCGGCTTCCAAAGCACAGATACGCAGTATTTT
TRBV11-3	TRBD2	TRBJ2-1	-	CASSLVAGPYNEQFF	TGTGCCAGCAGCTTAGTAGCGGGACCATACAATGAGCAGTTCTTC
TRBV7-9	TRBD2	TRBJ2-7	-	CASSSRGGRSYEQYF	TGTGCCAGCAGCTCCCGGGGGGGAAGGTCCTACGAGCAGTACTTC
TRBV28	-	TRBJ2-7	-	CASSLTREQYF	TGTGCCAGCAGTTTAACTCGCGAGCAGTACTTC
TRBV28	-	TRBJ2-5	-	CASSLRLGRGGETQYF	TGTGCCAGCAGTTTACGGTTAGGCAGGGGTGGAGAGACCCAGTACTTC
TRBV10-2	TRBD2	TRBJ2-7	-	CASSERRTSGIGEQYF	TGCGCCAGCAGTGAGCGGCGGACTAGCGGGATTGGCGAGCAGTACTTC
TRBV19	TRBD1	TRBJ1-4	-	CASSVTGGEEEKLFF	TGTGCCAGTAGTGTGACAGGGGGCGAAGAGGAAAAACTGTTTTTT
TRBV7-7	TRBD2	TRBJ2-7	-	CASSLGTSGRDEQYF	TGTGCTAGCTCTCTTGGGACTAGCGGGAGAGACGAGCAGTACTTC
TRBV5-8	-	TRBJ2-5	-	CASSLGTAQETQYF	TGTGCCAGCAGCTTGGGTACAGCCCAAGAGACCCAGTACTTC
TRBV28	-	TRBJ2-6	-	CATLARGIVAGANVLTF	TGTGCCACCCTGGCACGGGGGATTGTAGCTGGGGCCAACGTCCTGACTTTC
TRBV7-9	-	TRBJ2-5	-	CASSHTKSGKETQYF	TGTGCCAGCAGCCATACGAAATCAGGGAAAGAGACCCAGTACTTC
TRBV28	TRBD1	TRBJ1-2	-	CASGTGDGYTF	TGTGCCAGTGGGACAGGGGATGGCTACACCTTC
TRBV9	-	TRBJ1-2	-	CASDNHGYTF	TGTGCCAGCGACAACCATGGCTACACCTTC
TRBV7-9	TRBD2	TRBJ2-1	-	CASSWGLAGTFYNEQFF	TGTGCCAGCAGCTGGGGACTAGCGGGGACCTTTTACAATGAGCAGTTCTTC
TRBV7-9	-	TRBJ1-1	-	CASSEIQGNTEAFF	TGTGCCAGCAGCGAAATACAGGGTAACACTGAAGCTTTCTTT
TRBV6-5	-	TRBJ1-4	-	CASSYTRTDEKLFF	TGTGCCAGCAGTTACACTCGGACAGATGAAAAACTGTTTTTT
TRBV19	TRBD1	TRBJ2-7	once	CASATVQGAYEQYF	TGTGCCAGTGCCACTGTACAGGGGGCGTACGAGCAGTACTTC
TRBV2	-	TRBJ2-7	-	CASRDSYEQYF	TGTGCCAGCAGGGACAGCTACGAGCAGTACTTC
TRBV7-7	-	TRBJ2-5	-	CASSLGPQGIQETQYF	TGTGCTAGCAGCTTAGGTCCCCAGGGGATACAAGAGACCCAGTACTTC